Listed below are T cell receptor beta chains from one sample, sequenced in a study of beta chain features in type 1 diabetes. TCRdb keeps only in-frame clones here, not all; method: immunoSEQ multiplex PCR. The table has some 270,000 clones, 13% to 15% seen once. Source material: naive CD4+ T cells from blood. The receptors here all came from a woman aged 40 to 55 in good health. Each CDR3 is given with its conserved first and last residue. Fields, in order: CDR3 length, J gene, V gene, CDR3 protein.

>11|TRBJ1-1|TRBV19
CASLTHLEAFF
>16|TRBJ1-5|TRBV6-5
CASSLTPTSSNQPQHF
>15|TRBJ1-5|TRBV6-1
CASSEGWGDRQPQHF
>16|TRBJ1-4|TRBV5-4
CASSLGTGTLNEKLFF
>15|TRBJ1-4|TRBV5-1
CASSLETGRGEKLFF
>15|TRBJ2-1|TRBV10-1
CASSGPGARGYEQFF
>13|TRBJ1-1|TRBV5-4
CASNTGMNTEAFF
>14|TRBJ2-7|TRBV7-6
CASSPWADSYEQYF
>15|TRBJ2-7|TRBV19
CASSTKGQDLGEQYF
>12|TRBJ2-1|TRBV10-3
CATAGLDNEQFF
>14|TRBJ2-2|TRBV7-9
CASSWEVDSGELFF
>15|TRBJ2-5|TRBV5-1
CASSSPGATQETQYF
>14|TRBJ2-7|TRBV6-5
CASRRTGGLGEQYF
>18|TRBJ2-2|TRBV9
CAKGTHGLAGEHTGELFF
>16|TRBJ1-1|TRBV5-1
CASSLVGPRADTEAFF
>13|TRBJ2-3|TRBV29-1
CSVVASVADTQYF
>13|TRBJ1-2|TRBV5-4
CASSSSINYGYTF
>14|TRBJ2-1|TRBV18
CASSKDRGDNEQFF
>13|TRBJ1-4|TRBV5-1
CASSLGEEEKLFF
>15|TRBJ2-2|TRBV5-1
CASTIGGFDTGELFF
>15|TRBJ1-3|TRBV2
CASTVTGDHGNTIYF
>16|TRBJ1-1|TRBV5-1
CASPPSPTGGDTEAFF
>17|TRBJ1-2|TRBV11-2
CASSLSRDRDRDYGYTF
>22|TRBJ1-2|TRBV9
CASSVAPVVPGWASSFLYGYTF
>17|TRBJ2-7|TRBV18
CASSPPSGTGVAYEQYF
>11|TRBJ1-5|TRBV6-1
CASPGNQPQHF
>14|TRBJ1-6|TRBV19
CASRRAGGNSPLHF
>13|TRBJ1-2|TRBV5-1
CASSLMGQDTINF
>12|TRBJ1-1|TRBV18
CASSPDRAEAFF
>15|TRBJ1-3|TRBV9
CASSVAGDSGNTIYF
>18|TRBJ2-7|TRBV5-5
CASSFFLAGVRGSYEQYF